This T cell receptor (beta chain) comes out of a study of T cell responses to AZD1222 COVID-19 vaccine. With respect to this clone: Its target is unknown.

Findings and limits, study-wide: Baseline seropositives among AZD1222 recipients totaled only five to seven. Every sample of the repertoires postdated the peak T cell response. Spike-wide coverage was observed for vaccine-associated CD4 TCRs, with dominant responses at 160-218 and 743-854.

The germline V gene has CDR1 SGHTA and CDR2 FQGNSA. This CDR3 region has 12 residues. Trimming left V 5 bases short and J 3 bases short, with 7 bases between. Pooled together were second doses at about 4 or about 12 weeks. The data were produced by immunoSEQ multiplex PCR, yet TCRdb's version contains in-frame clones alone and is incomplete. The top ten clones hold 1.6% of a sample with about 180,000 clones, approximately 94% of them seen once. The rearrangement joins TRBV7-2 to TRBJ1-2, with D perhaps TRBD1 (5 bases). Sample: peripheral blood, taken 28 days after the second AZD1222 dose. The TCR sequence derives from an adult who received the AZD1222 COVID-19 vaccine. The CDR3 reads CASSRDDYGYTF. Here the CDR3 DNA reads TGTGCCAGCAGCCGGGACGACTATGGCTACACCTTC. Combining the CDR3 with reference TRBV7-2 and TRBJ1-2 gives the whole variable domain GAGVSQSPSNKVTEKGKDVELRCDPISGHTALYWYRQSLGQGLEFLIYFQGNSAPDKSGLPSDRFSAERTGGSVSTLTIQRTQQEDSAVYLCASSRDDYGYTFGSGTRLTVV.